These 9 T cell receptor beta chains share one sample of origin, sequenced in a study of shared clonotypes between healthy human individuals. The data were produced by immunoSEQ multiplex PCR, yet TCRdb's version contains in-frame clones alone and is incomplete. The profile shows 2 million or so clones, 85% to 95% of them singletons. The sample comprised naive CD4+ T cells sorted from blood. Subset noted: CD45RA+ positively selected. The receptors were gathered from a man aged 18 to 30 in good health.

Only one count was recorded for this clone. The chain combines TRBV6-1 with TRBJ2-6; D is unclear. This CDR3 region has 14 residues. The germline V gene has CDR1 MNHNS and CDR2 SASEGT. Trimming took off 4 bases at V and 0 bases at J, with 4 bases between the two ends. This chain's CDR3 is CASSGDSGANVLTF. DNA of the CDR3: TGTGCCAGCAGTGGGGACTCTGGGGCCAACGTCCTGACTTTC.

The chain couples TRBV11-2 to TRBJ2-1; TRBD2 is a possible D gene (6 bases). Germline CDR1 is SGHAT and CDR2 is FQNNGV. This CDR3 region has 17 residues. Trimming left V 6 bases short and J 2 bases short, with 20 bases between. Here the CDR3 DNA reads TGTGCCAGCAGGCCTAAGGTTGGGCGGGGAACCTACAATGAGCAGTTCTTC. This translates into CASRPKVGRGTYNEQFF. Full variable domain (missing parts from reference TRBV11-2 and TRBJ2-1): EAGVAQSPRYKIIEKRQSVAFWCNPISGHATLYWYQQILGQGPKLLIQFQNNGVVDDSQLPKDRFSAERLKGVDSTLKIQPAKLEDSAVYLCASRPKVGRGTYNEQFFGPGTRLTVL.

As concerns this clone: This sample also contains other DNA sequences that code for the same CDR3. The chain recombines TRBV18 with TRBJ1-1; D remains ambiguous. In germline, CDR1 is KGHSH, CDR2 LQKENI. The V end lost 6 bases, the J end lost 0 bases, and 8 bases lay between the germline ends. The CDR3 is 13 residues long. The CDR3 nucleotides read TGTGCCAGCTCCCCTGATATGAACACTGAAGCTTTCTTT. Protein sequence: CASSPDMNTEAFF.

The rearrangement joins TRBV5-6 to TRBJ1-2; D is ambiguous. Germline V gene lookup returns CDR1 SGHDT and CDR2 YYEEEE. V was trimmed by 0 bases and J by 6 bases, leaving 18 bases between them. The CDR3 sequence is 16 residues long. The CDR3: CASSLEGRPPADGYTF. The CDR3 bases are TGTGCCAGCAGCTTGGAAGGACGGCCCCCTGCGGATGGCTACACCTTC. Using reference TRBV5-6 and TRBJ1-2 for the parts outside the CDR3, the full variable domain is DAGVTQSPTHLIKTRGQQVTLRCSPKSGHDTVSWYQQALGQGPQFIFQYYEEEERQRGNFPDRFSGHQFPNYSSELNVNALLLGDSALYLCASSLEGRPPADGYTFGSGTRLTVV.

Details on this clone: Other DNA sequences in this specimen translate into the identical CDR3. V is TRBV7-9 and J is TRBJ1-5; D not resolved. There are 13 residues in the CDR3. CDR1 SEHNR and CDR2 FQNEAQ come from the germline V gene (reference sequence). V was cut by 2 bases and J by 5 bases, with 7 bases left in between. CDR3 in DNA: TGTGCCAGCAGCTTATCTGGGGATCAGCCCCAGCATTTT. This codes for CASSLSGDQPQHF. The complete variable domain, with remaining parts taken from reference TRBV7-9 and TRBJ1-5, reads DTGVSQNPRHKITKRGQNVTFRCDPISEHNRLYWYRQTLGQGPEFLTYFQNEAQLEKSRLLSDRFSAERPKGSFSTLEIQRTEQGDSAMYLCASSLSGDQPQHFGDGTRLSIL.

The J gene is TRBJ1-3, the V gene TRBV7-2, with a possible D match to TRBD1 (5 bases). The CDR3 consists of 15 residues. Germline assignment: CDR1 SGHTA and CDR2 FQGNSA. V dropped 6 bases and J dropped 3 bases, with 15 bases sitting between them. This chain's CDR3 is CASSITRGNGNTIYF. CDR3 bases: TGTGCCAGCAGTATAACTCGGGGGAATGGAAACACCATATATTTT. The variable domain in full, completed from reference TRBV7-2 and TRBJ1-3, reads GAGVSQSPSNKVTEKGKDVELRCDPISGHTALYWYRQSLGQGLEFLIYFQGNSAPDKSGLPSDRFSAERTGGSVSTLTIQRTQQEDSAVYLCASSITRGNGNTIYFGEGSWLTVV.

Turning to this clone: The junction departs from germline at one end; a sequencing error may be responsible. The chain carries TRBV7-7 and TRBJ2-1, with a weak D call TRBD1 (6 bases). CDR3 length: 14 amino acids. Germline CDR1 SSHAT, CDR2 FNYEAQ (reference sequence). The CDR3 loop reads CASSLGQGQDEQFF. CDR3 DNA: TGTGCTAGCAGCTTAGGGCAGGGGCAAGATGAGCAGTTCTTC.

This chain connects TRBV19 to TRBJ2-3, with TRBD1 matching over 8 bases. The V gene end was trimmed by 1 base and the J gene end by 0 bases; junction bases not matched to a gene: 6. CDR1 and CDR2 (germline): LNHDA, SQIVND (reference sequence). The CDR3 totals 17 residues. In nucleotides, the CDR3 is TGTGCCAGTAGTATAGTAACAGGGGGAACTAGCACAGATACGCAGTATTTT. This encodes CASSIVTGGTSTDTQYF.

The rearrangement links TRBV2 to TRBJ2-1, with 7 positions matching TRBD2. V lost 7 bases, J lost 6 bases, and 9 bases stayed unmatched. Germline V lookup: CDR1 SNHLY, CDR2 FYNNEI. The CDR3 covers 14 residues. The CDR3 region is CASTRLAEANEQFF. CDR3 nucleotide sequence: TGTGCCAGCACGAGGCTAGCGGAAGCCAATGAGCAGTTCTTC.